The 32 T cell receptor beta chains reported below all come from one sample, sequenced in a study of glioma-infiltrating T cells. Amplification of TCR alpha and beta CDR3 regions from RNA used iRepertoire nested multiplex PCR. TCRdb re-called the multiplex PCR reads with MiXCR, one entry per CDR3 protein. The table records about 190,000 distinct CDR3 sequences, approximately 30% of them present only once. Source material: glioma tissue, nonneoplastic brain tissue, or PBMCs (not recorded which). Source of these receptors: a human donor with low-grade glioma or glioblastoma, undergoing nonglioma brain surgery, or in good health (not recorded which).

Notes on this clonotype: A read error is possible here, since a much larger clone lies one base away. The chain carries TRBV24-1 and TRBJ2-7, with TRBD1 matching 7 bases. This CDR3 region has 13 residues. Germline CDR1 is KGHDR and CDR2 is SFDVKD. CDR3 residues: CATSDPTGHELYF. CDR3 DNA sequence: TGTGCCACCAGTGACCCGACAGGGCACGAGCTGTACTTC.

This sequence joins TRBV6-1 and TRBJ2-1, with 13 bases matching TRBD2. This CDR3 is 14 amino acids long. Germline CDR1 and CDR2: MNHNS and SASEGT. The V segment lost 8 bases and the J segment 8 bases; nucleotides outside the gene matches: 6. CDR3 bases: TGTGCCAGCCAACTAGCGGGAGGGCCGGATGAGCAGTTCTTC. Its protein is CASQLAGGPDEQFF.

This clonotype has at least ten counts. The rearrangement links TRBV28 to TRBJ2-7; D uncertain. Germline V gene sequence: CDR1 MDHEN, CDR2 SYDVKM. With 6 bases removed from V and 8 bases from J, the gap between germline ends came to 8 bases. The CDR3 length is 10 residues. In DNA, the CDR3 is TGTGCCAGCAGGGCAGCTAAGCAGTACTTC. This translates into CASRAAKQYF.

Many counts were recorded for this clonotype. This sequence joins TRBV12-3 or TRBV12-4 and TRBJ1-1; TRBD1 might be the D (5 bases). The CDR3 is 14 amino acids. V was clipped by 6 bases and J by 4 bases, with 15 bases between them. The CDR3 region has the DNA TGTGCCAGCAGGGTCGAGTCAGGGAGCACTGAAGCTTTCTTT. Its protein is CASRVESGSTEAFF.

The chain couples TRBV7-9 to TRBJ2-5, with 7 bases identical to TRBD2. This CDR3 has 14 amino acids. With 5 bases clipped from V and 4 bases from J, the junction kept 7 bases outside the gene matches. Germline V gives CDR1 SEHNR, CDR2 FQNEAQ (reference sequence). CDR3 sequence reads: CASSQASGGETQYF. The CDR3 bases are TGTGCCAGCAGCCAGGCGTCGGGGGGAGAGACCCAGTACTTC.

This clonotype has a count of ten or more. V and J are TRBV5-1 and TRBJ2-4; D tentatively fits TRBD1 or TRBD2 (5 bases each). Trimming pared 0 bases from V and 7 bases from J, leaving 11 bases between. This CDR3 contains 14 residues. Germline assignment: CDR1 SGHRS and CDR2 YFSETQ. CDR3 in DNA: TGCGCCAGCAGCTTGGTTGGGGGATCGAACATTCAGTACTTC. Protein: CASSLVGGSNIQYF.

The chain recombines TRBV10-2 with TRBJ2-7; TRBD2 matches 8 bases. V gave up 0 bases and J gave up 7 bases; unmatched junction bases: 14. Germline lookup yields CDR1 WSHSY and CDR2 SAAADI. This CDR3 spans 17 amino acids. Here the CDR3 DNA reads TGCGCCAGCAGTGAGTCGGGGTATATCGGGAGGGACAATGAGCAGTACTTC. This encodes CASSESGYIGRDNEQYF.

This clonotype was picked up many times. The chain uses TRBV20-1 and TRBJ2-5, with D unclear. CDR1 and CDR2 from the germline V gene are DFQATT and SNEGSKA (reference sequence). This CDR3 contains 13 residues. The V end was cut by 0 bases, the J end by 4 bases, with 9 bases between. This CDR3 reads CSAREAPLETQYF. CDR3 sequence (DNA): TGCAGTGCTAGAGAGGCGCCCTTAGAGACCCAGTACTTC.

V gene TRBV29-1 combines with J gene TRBJ2-3; 9 nucleotides align to TRBD2. This CDR3 region has 15 residues. V lost 2 bases to trimming and J lost 2 bases; unmatched junction nucleotides: 5. Germline-derived CDR1 and CDR2 are SQVTM and ANQGSEA. CDR3 in amino acids: CSVEPREGNTDTQYF. CDR3 DNA: TGCAGCGTTGAACCGCGGGAGGGGAACACAGATACGCAGTATTTT.

This clonotype showed up many times. This CDR3 reads CASRSANYGYTF. CDR3 nucleotide sequence: TGTGCCAGCCGCAGCGCTAACTATGGCTACACCTTC. This sequence joins TRBV2 and TRBJ1-2, with D unclear. CDR1 is SNHLY and CDR2 is FYNNEI in the germline V gene. V dropped 8 bases and J dropped 0 bases, with 7 bases sitting between them. There are 12 residues in the CDR3.

This clonotype was recorded once. The J gene is TRBJ2-3, the V gene TRBV5-1; 13 bases fit TRBD2. Germline-derived CDR1 and CDR2 are SGHRS and YFSETQ. V shed 5 bases and J 3 bases; nucleotides not matched to a gene: 6. The CDR3 has 16 amino acids. The CDR3 DNA reads TGCGCCAGCAGGTCGGGACTAGCGGGACGTACAGATACGCAGTATTTT. This sequence encodes CASRSGLAGRTDTQYF.

The chain employs TRBV7-8 and TRBJ2-1; D is unresolved. CDR3 length equals 16 residues. The germline CDR1 and CDR2 sequences are SGHVS and FQNEAQ. Deletions cut 3 bases from V and 8 bases from J, with 20 bases between. CDR3 protein: CASSFAWADATDEQFF. DNA of the CDR3: TGTGCCAGCAGCTTCGCGTGGGCGGACGCAACGGATGAGCAGTTCTTC.

This sequence joins TRBV18 and TRBJ2-2; 9 bases are a match to TRBD1. The CDR3 covers 16 residues. The junction had 0 bases not matched to a gene; V was cut back by 0 bases and J by 1 base. Germline assignment: CDR1 KGHSH and CDR2 LQKENI. This chain's CDR3 is CASSPPGQGNTGELFF. The CDR3 nucleotides are TGTGCCAGCTCACCACCGGGACAGGGGAACACCGGGGAGCTGTTTTTT.

This clonotype has at least ten counts. The rearrangement uses TRBV7-9 and TRBJ2-3; D gene uncertain. Germline V gene lookup returns CDR1 SEHNR and CDR2 FQNEAQ (reference sequence). V lost 1 base to trimming and J lost 2 bases, with 13 bases between them. The CDR3 consists of 16 residues. In DNA form, the CDR3 reads TGTGCCAGCAGCTTAGTAGGACGAGGAGTCACAGATACGCAGTATTTT. The encoded protein is CASSLVGRGVTDTQYF.

This clonotype came up many times. The chain recombines TRBV12-5 with TRBJ2-1; no firm D call. CDR1 LGHNT and CDR2 FRNRAP come from the germline V gene. Trimming left V 10 bases short and J 0 bases short, with 4 bases between. This CDR3 has 11 residues. CDR3 in DNA: TGTGCTACGAGCTCCTACAATGAGCAGTTCTTC. Translated: CATSSYNEQFF.

This clonotype was observed many times. The chain combines TRBV2 with TRBJ2-1; perhaps TRBD2 as D (5 bases). This CDR3 has 14 residues. V dropped 5 bases and J dropped 5 bases, with 13 bases sitting between them. Per the germline V gene, CDR1 is SNHLY and CDR2 is FYNNEI. The CDR3: CASSTPGLDNEQFF. In nucleotides, the CDR3 is TGTGCCAGCAGTACCCCTGGACTGGACAATGAGCAGTTCTTC. Together with reference TRBV2 and TRBJ2-1, the CDR3 gives the full variable domain: EPEVTQTPSHQVTQMGQEVILRCVPISNHLYFYWYRQILGQKVEFLVSFYNNEISEKSEIFDDQFSVERPDGSNFTLKIRSTKLEDSAMYFCASSTPGLDNEQFFGPGTRLTVL.

This clonotype was seen many times. CDR3 sequence reads: CASSAPGTRYDTQYF. As DNA, the CDR3 is TGTGCCAGCAGCGCCCCCGGGACTCGGTACGATACGCAGTATTTT. The chain carries TRBV11-1 and TRBJ2-3; TRBD2 might be the D (6 bases). The CDR3 loop spans 15 amino acids. Germline-derived CDR1 and CDR2 are SGHAT and FQDESV (reference sequence). Trimming took 5 bases from V and 6 from J, leaving 18 bases between them. Supplemented by reference TRBV11-1 and TRBJ2-3, the full variable domain reads EAEVAQSPRYKITEKSQAVAFWCDPISGHATLYWYRQILGQGPELLVQFQDESVVDDSQLPKDRFSAERLKGVDSTLKIQPAELGDSAMYLCASSAPGTRYDTQYFGPGTRLTVL.

This clonotype was seen at least ten times. The chain combines TRBV20-1 with TRBJ2-5; D is possibly TRBD1 (6 bases). V gave up 5 bases and J gave up 7 bases, with 14 bases separating them. Germline V gene sequence: CDR1 DFQATT, CDR2 SNEGSKA (reference sequence). The CDR3 has 12 residues. The CDR3 sequence: CSAQDSQRTQYF. The CDR3, as DNA: TGCAGTGCTCAGGACAGCCAAAGGACCCAGTACTTC.

This clonotype was observed many times. V is TRBV27 and J is TRBJ1-2; 7 bases line up with TRBD1. After removal of 5 bases from V and 3 bases from J, the junction contained 3 bases not matched to a gene. Germline V gene sequence: CDR1 MNHEY, CDR2 SMNVEV (reference sequence). The CDR3 consists of 13 residues. The CDR3 sequence: CASSADRDYGYTF. DNA of the CDR3: TGTGCCAGCAGTGCAGACAGGGACTATGGCTACACCTTC.

The rearrangement uses TRBV29-1 and TRBJ1-1; D not certain. The CDR3 sequence is 13 residues long. Germline values: CDR1 SQVTM, CDR2 ANQGSEA. Trimming took off 4 bases at V and 2 bases at J, with 11 bases between the two ends. This CDR3 reads CSVGPGINTEAFF. The CDR3 DNA sequence: TGCAGCGTTGGGCCAGGAATTAACACTGAAGCTTTCTTT.

Worth noting for this clonotype: This clone may be a read error of a much larger clone one base away. The rearrangement joins TRBV29-1 to TRBJ2-1; D possibly corresponds to TRBD2 (5 bases). This CDR3 comprises 11 residues. Germline V gene lookup returns CDR1 SQVTM and CDR2 ANQGSEA. V lost 7 bases to trimming and J lost 10 bases, with 14 bases between them. The CDR3 reads CSANGNQEQFF. CDR3 DNA: TGCAGCGCCAACGGGAACCAAGAGCAGTTCTTC.

Ten or more counts support this clonotype. The V gene is TRBV7-8, the J gene TRBJ1-5; D remains unclear. The length of the CDR3 is 14 residues. Germline V lookup: CDR1 SGHVS, CDR2 FQNEAQ. V shed 4 bases and J shed 0 bases, with 7 bases lying between them. The CDR3 coding sequence is TGTGCCAGCAGCTCTGGTTATAGCAATCAGCCCCAGCATTTT. Translated, it gives CASSSGYSNQPQHF.

The chain is built from TRBV20-1 and TRBJ2-1; D remains unclear. The CDR3 is 14 amino acids. Per germline, CDR1 DFQATT and CDR2 SNEGSKA (reference sequence). V was shortened by 4 bases and J by 4 bases, with 14 bases between the two germline ends. In DNA form, the CDR3 reads TGCAGTGCTAAGAGTGGCGAGAGTTACAATGAGCAGTTCTTC. Its protein product is CSAKSGESYNEQFF.

This clonotype was seen repeatedly, ten times or more. One base away lies a much larger clone, so this may be a sequencing read error. The gene calls are TRBV27 and TRBJ2-7; 9 bases are a match to TRBD1. The CDR3 is 15 residues long. Germline lookup yields CDR1 MNHEY and CDR2 SMNVEV (reference sequence). Trimming at V came to 5 bases and at J to 0 bases, leaving 5 bases not matched to a gene. The CDR3 DNA sequence: TGTGCCAGCAGTCCCGGGACAGGGAGCTCCTACGAGCAGTACTTC. This gives the protein CASSPGTGSSYEQYF.

As concerns this clonotype: A much larger clone lies one base from this, so it may be a read error. The rearrangement joins TRBV2 to TRBJ2-7, with 7 bases that match TRBD1. CDR1 is SNHLY, CDR2 FYNNEI, per germline. The length of the CDR3 is 15 residues. V dropped 6 bases and J dropped 7; count of bases not matched to a gene: 15. CDR3: CASRQPGQPYNEQYF. CDR3 nucleotide sequence: TGTGCCAGCAGGCAACCGGGACAGCCCTACAATGAGCAGTACTTC.

This clonotype appeared many times. The rearrangement links TRBV28 to TRBJ2-7, with a tentative D call TRBD1 (6 bases). The CDR3 consists of 13 residues. In germline, CDR1 is MDHEN, CDR2 SYDVKM. Trimming removed 6 bases at V and 2 bases at J, with 11 bases between. Here the CDR3 reads CASRPGQTYEQYF. CDR3 nucleotide sequence: TGTGCCAGCAGGCCCGGACAGACCTACGAGCAGTACTTC.

There are a few counts of this clonotype. A read error is possible here, since a much larger clone lies one base away. CDR3 sequence (DNA): TGTGCCAGCAGCTTAGCCTATAGCCCTACTCAGCCCCAGCATTTT. Encoded protein: CASSLAYSPTQPQHF. The chain recombines TRBV7-2 with TRBJ1-5; D unclear. Germline loops: CDR1 SGHTA, CDR2 FQGNSA. CDR3 length: 15 amino acids. V dropped 0 bases and J dropped 6 bases, with 12 bases sitting between them.

This clonotype was seen many times. The gene calls are TRBV19 and TRBJ1-5; D gene uncertain. The germline CDR1 and CDR2 sequences are LNHDA and SQIVND (reference sequence). The CDR3 runs to 14 residues. Between the trimmed V and J ends, which lost 3 bases and 4 bases, there was a span of 10 bases. The CDR3 spells CASSITFGNQPQHF. The CDR3, as DNA: TGTGCCAGTAGTATCACGTTTGGGAATCAGCCCCAGCATTTT.

The sample holds many counts of this clonotype. The chain links TRBV6-1 to TRBJ1-2, with D uncertain. In germline, CDR1 is MNHNS, CDR2 SASEGT. CDR3 length equals 11 residues. The ends were cut back, 6 bases at V and 2 bases at J, with 4 bases in the middle. The CDR3 sequence: CASRENYGYTF. The CDR3 region has the DNA TGTGCCAGCAGAGAAAACTATGGCTACACCTTC.

This clonotype was observed many times. CDR3 nucleotide sequence: TGTGCCAGCAGCTTGGGAGGGGGCGGCGGAGCTTTCTTT. It is translated as CASSLGGGGGAFF. The chain is built from TRBV7-9 and TRBJ1-1, with 7 bases lining up with TRBD1. The germline V gene has CDR1 SEHNR and CDR2 FQNEAQ (reference sequence). This CDR3 is 13 amino acids long. V was pared by 3 bases and J by 10 bases, with 8 bases of the junction left unmatched.

This clonotype was detected only a few times. The J gene is TRBJ2-1, the V gene TRBV5-5, with TRBD1 as a possible D gene (6 bases). Germline V gene sequence: CDR1 SGHKS, CDR2 YYEKEE (reference sequence). The CDR3 loop spans 19 amino acids. The V end lost 2 bases, the J end lost 0 bases, and 21 bases lay between the germline ends. The CDR3 region has the DNA TGTGCCAGCAGCTTCCGGGACACCCTACTCCGGAGCTCCTACAATGAGCAGTTCTTC. It specifies CASSFRDTLLRSSYNEQFF.

V usage is TRBV12-3 or TRBV12-4 and J usage is TRBJ2-3; D is undetermined. The CDR3 has 14 residues. Trimming cost V 5 bases and J 2 bases, with 11 bases left between them. The CDR3 region has the DNA TGTGCCAGCAGTCGAGATGTGGTCACAGATACGCAGTATTTT. Protein: CASSRDVVTDTQYF.